Listed here are 25 T cell receptor beta chains from one sample, sequenced in a study of blood T cell repertoires in COVID-19. Measured with immunoSEQ multiplex PCR; TCRdb has only the in-frame clones, and not every one. This repertoire shows 190,000 or so clones, 80% to 90% found once; its top ten account for about 12%. Sequences were obtained from PBMCs or T cells enriched from blood (not recorded which). The receptors shown here come from a man aged 40-49 years who had recovered from COVID-19.

This clone was counted a single time. This chain connects TRBV5-1 to TRBJ1-4; D is undetermined. Germline V gene data show CDR1 as SGHRS and CDR2 as YFSETQ. The V end lost 0 bases, the J end lost 12 bases, and 9 bases lay between the germline ends. The CDR3 runs 12 residues. The CDR3 DNA reads TGCGCCAGCAGCTTGGGGCGGGAGGAACTGTTTTTT. It is translated as CASSLGREELFF.

V and J are TRBV10-3 and TRBJ1-1, with D possibly being TRBD1 (6 bases). The CDR3 spans 15 residues. Germline-derived CDR1 and CDR2 are ENHRY and SYGVKD. V dropped 4 bases and J dropped 7 bases, with 19 bases sitting between them. The CDR3 loop is CAISGGVGGGDEAFF. As DNA, the CDR3 is TGTGCCATCAGTGGGGGAGTTGGGGGCGGAGATGAAGCTTTCTTT.

This chain uses TRBV3-1 (or the pseudogene TRBV3-2) with TRBJ1-3; unclear D gene. Trimming took 3 bases from V and 0 from J, leaving 12 bases between them. Germline V lookup: CDR1 LGHDT, CDR2 YNNKEL (reference sequence). The CDR3 runs to 16 residues. The CDR3 sequence: CASSHRLRVSGNTIYF. In DNA, the CDR3 is TGTGCCAGCAGCCACAGGCTACGCGTCTCTGGAAACACCATATATTTT.

This clone was counted between two and nine times. The chain has TRBV2 and TRBJ1-3; no reliable D call. The V and J ends lost 7 bases and 3 bases respectively, with 4 bases between them. CDR1 and CDR2 from the germline V gene are SNHLY and FYNNEI. The length of the CDR3 is 11 residues. Here the CDR3 DNA reads TGTGCCAGCACCCTTGGAAACACCATATATTTT. Protein product: CASTLGNTIYF.

V usage is TRBV18 and J usage is TRBJ2-5, with 8 bases fitting TRBD2. The V gene's germline CDR1 is KGHSH and CDR2 LQKENI. This CDR3 is 15 amino acids long. Trimming removed 0 bases from V and 3 bases from J; junction bases left unmatched: 3. This CDR3 is CASSPPGTRKETQYF. CDR3 in DNA: TGTGCCAGCTCACCACCTGGGACTAGAAAAGAGACCCAGTACTTC.

The chain combines TRBV3-1 (or the pseudogene TRBV3-2) with TRBJ2-1; 11 bases line up with TRBD2. The germline gives CDR1 LGHDT, CDR2 YNNKEL (reference sequence). CDR3 length equals 13 residues. Trimming at V came to 10 bases and at J to 10 bases, leaving 9 bases not matched to a gene. CDR3 nucleotides: TGTGCCATTTCGACTAGCGGGAAAGAGGAGCAGTTCTTC. Protein sequence: CAISTSGKEEQFF.

This clone was detected only once. V usage is TRBV30 and J usage is TRBJ1-2; a possible D gene is TRBD1 (5 bases). With 3 bases removed from V and 2 bases from J, the gap between germline ends came to 22 bases. Germline V CDR1 and CDR2: GTSNPN, SVGIG (reference sequence). The CDR3 extends over 17 amino acids. CDR3 bases: TGTGCCTGGAGCGTGAAAAACGCAGGGCGGGGAAACTATGGCTACACCTTC. Protein sequence: CAWSVKNAGRGNYGYTF.

V is TRBV3-1 (or the pseudogene TRBV3-2) and J is TRBJ1-1, with 7 bases fitting TRBD1. Germline trimming cut 0 bases from V and 2 bases from J; bases unmatched to any gene: 6. The CDR3 runs to 16 residues. Germline CDR1 is LGHDT and CDR2 is YNNKEL (reference sequence). CDR3 DNA sequence: TGTGCCAGCAGCCAAGATAGGGGGCGGGGTAACACTGAAGCTTTCTTT. It specifies CASSQDRGRGNTEAFF.

The chain employs TRBV9 and TRBJ2-5; 11 bases map to TRBD2. V lost 4 bases and J lost 1; bases outside the gene matches: 6. There are 16 residues in the CDR3. Per the germline V gene, CDR1 is SGDLS and CDR2 is YYNGEE. The CDR3 sequence: CASSSTSGSGQETQYF. CDR3 DNA sequence: TGTGCCAGCAGCTCCACTAGCGGGAGCGGCCAAGAGACCCAGTACTTC.

The rearrangement joins TRBV27 to TRBJ1-2; D ambiguous. V was pared by 5 bases and J by 0 bases, with 13 bases between. The V gene's germline CDR1 is MNHEY and CDR2 SMNVEV (reference sequence). The CDR3 is 15 residues long. CDR3 bases: TGTGCCAGCAGTGCCCACAGCTCCTCTAACTATGGCTACACCTTC. It translates to CASSAHSSSNYGYTF.

The chain carries TRBV20-1 and TRBJ1-2; D is possibly TRBD1 (5 bases). CDR3 size: 11 residues. Trimming pared 7 bases from V and 2 bases from J, leaving 8 bases between. The germline gives CDR1 DFQATT, CDR2 SNEGSKA (reference sequence). The CDR3 loop reads CSVAGNYGYTF. The CDR3 bases are TGCAGTGTTGCAGGGAACTATGGCTACACCTTC.

The chain combines TRBV5-4 with TRBJ1-3; D unresolved. This CDR3 has 15 residues. Per germline, CDR1 SGHNT and CDR2 YYREEE (reference sequence). Between the trimmed V and J ends, which lost 0 bases and 3 bases, there was a span of 10 bases. The CDR3 reads CASSLDAQSGNTIYF. As DNA, the CDR3 is TGTGCCAGCAGCTTGGACGCGCAAAGTGGAAACACCATATATTTT.

This clone came up a few times. This chain joins TRBV7-9 and TRBJ2-1, with a weak D call TRBD2 (7 bases). Per germline, CDR1 SEHNR and CDR2 FQNEAQ (reference sequence). The CDR3 is made up of 15 amino acids. V was pared by 2 bases and J by 3 bases, with 11 bases between. This CDR3 is CASSLWGGGYNEQFF. DNA of the CDR3: TGTGCCAGCAGCTTATGGGGGGGCGGCTACAATGAGCAGTTCTTC.

This clone was recorded once. CDR3 residues: CASSELGDEQFF. The CDR3 DNA reads TGTGCCAGCAGTGAATTGGGCGATGAGCAGTTCTTC. This chain connects TRBV2 to TRBJ2-1, with unresolved D. V gave up 2 bases and J gave up 8 bases, with 7 bases separating them. Germline V gene data show CDR1 as SNHLY and CDR2 as FYNNEI. This CDR3 is built from 12 residues. The whole variable domain, remainder taken from reference TRBV2 and TRBJ2-1, is EPEVTQTPSHQVTQMGQEVILRCVPISNHLYFYWYRQILGQKVEFLVSFYNNEISEKSEIFDDQFSVERPDGSNFTLKIRSTKLEDSAMYFCASSELGDEQFFGPGTRLTVL.

The genes are TRBV6-2 or TRBV6-3 and TRBJ1-1; no clear D. CDR3 size: 14 residues. Deletions cut 4 bases from V and 7 bases from J, with 16 bases between. Germline assignment: CDR1 MNHEY and CDR2 SVGEGT. CDR3 amino acids: CASSWTKDGVEAFF. The CDR3 region has the DNA TGTGCCAGCAGTTGGACTAAGGATGGGGTTGAAGCTTTCTTT.

This clone was recorded only once. This chain links TRBV10-3 with TRBJ1-1, with a weak D call TRBD1 (5 bases). Germline V lookup: CDR1 ENHRY, CDR2 SYGVKD. The CDR3 has 13 residues. V gave up 7 bases and J gave up 4 bases, with 13 bases separating them. For the CDR3, the DNA is TGTGCCATCATCAGGCAGGGAACCACTGAAGCTTTCTTT. Its translation: CAIIRQGTTEAFF.

CDR3 protein: CASSSPGQGFGYTF. CDR3 sequence (DNA): TGTGCCAGCAGTTCACCGGGACAGGGATTCGGCTACACCTTC. The chain carries TRBV6-5 and TRBJ1-2, with TRBD1 matching 9 bases. The junction had 8 bases not matched to a gene; V was cut back by 4 bases and J by 8 bases. Germline V gives CDR1 MNHEY, CDR2 SVGAGI. This CDR3 comprises 14 residues.

This clone was observed a single time. This chain uses TRBV3-1 (or the pseudogene TRBV3-2) with TRBJ1-4; TRBD1 agrees at 8 bases. The germline V gene encodes CDR1 LGHDT and CDR2 YNNKEL (reference sequence). This CDR3 has 22 amino acids. Unmatched junction bases numbered 25, after V lost 4 bases and J lost 3 bases. The CDR3 DNA is TGTGCCAGCAGCCCCTATACACAAACCGAAGGACAGTGGGACAGGCCTAATGAAAAACTGTTTTTT. The encoded protein is CASSPYTQTEGQWDRPNEKLFF.

This chain uses TRBV10-3 with TRBJ1-1; D might be TRBD1 (6 bases). Germline V CDR1 and CDR2: ENHRY, SYGVKD. This CDR3 spans 13 amino acids. V was pared by 2 bases and J by 6 bases, with 10 bases between. In DNA form, the CDR3 reads TGTGCCATCAGTGAGCAGGGGTCGGCTGAAGCTTTCTTT. Amino acids: CAISEQGSAEAFF.

This chain links TRBV10-2 with TRBJ2-5, with D unclear. This CDR3 region has 13 residues. Germline V gene lookup returns CDR1 WSHSY and CDR2 SAAADI. V shed 4 bases and J shed 1 base, with 7 bases lying between them. In nucleotides, the CDR3 is TGCGCCAGCAGTGGGCTCCTCCAAGAGACCCAGTACTTC. Protein: CASSGLLQETQYF.

This clone occurred once. This sequence joins TRBV7-2 and TRBJ2-1; unclear D gene. Trimming stripped 1 base from V and 4 bases from J, with 11 bases between. From germline, CDR1 is SGHTA and CDR2 FQGNSA. This CDR3 has 15 amino acids. Here the CDR3 reads CASSLERNPYNEQFF. The CDR3 nucleotides are TGTGCCAGCAGCTTAGAGAGGAACCCGTACAATGAGCAGTTCTTC.

This clone came up a few times. The V call is TRBV5-6, the J call TRBJ1-2, with 9 bases lining up with TRBD1. This CDR3 is 14 amino acids long. Unmatched junction bases numbered 7, after V lost 3 bases and J lost 7 bases. From germline, CDR1 is SGHDT and CDR2 YYEEEE. The CDR3: CASSYGTGIFGYTF. CDR3 bases: TGTGCCAGCAGCTACGGGACAGGGATTTTTGGCTACACCTTC.

The chain couples TRBV10-3 to TRBJ2-3, with TRBD2 matching 9 bases. The trim removed 9 bases at V and 3 bases at J, leaving 19 bases unmatched. The germline V gene encodes CDR1 ENHRY and CDR2 SYGVKD. CDR3 length: 18 amino acids. CDR3 in amino acids: CAIHLLAGRGISTDTQYF. For the CDR3, the DNA is TGTGCCATTCACCTTCTAGCGGGAAGGGGTATTAGTACAGATACGCAGTATTTT.

V and J are TRBV5-4 and TRBJ2-7, with a weak D call TRBD2 (5 bases). V was trimmed by 4 bases and J by 5 bases, leaving 19 bases between them. From germline, CDR1 is SGHNT and CDR2 YYREEE (reference sequence). The CDR3 totals 15 residues. In nucleotides, the CDR3 is TGTGCCAGCAGCGTCGCCGGGGATTCGTACGACGAGCAGTACTTC. As protein: CASSVAGDSYDEQYF.

A single count supports this clone. J is TRBJ2-1 and V is TRBV5-1; D is possibly TRBD2 (6 bases). The germline V gene encodes CDR1 SGHRS and CDR2 YFSETQ. This CDR3 has 15 amino acids. V lost 1 base, J lost 7 bases, and 15 bases lay in between. CDR3 bases: TGCGCCAGCAGCTTGTCTGGCGGGATCCGGAATGAGCAGTTCTTC. Translating it yields CASSLSGGIRNEQFF.